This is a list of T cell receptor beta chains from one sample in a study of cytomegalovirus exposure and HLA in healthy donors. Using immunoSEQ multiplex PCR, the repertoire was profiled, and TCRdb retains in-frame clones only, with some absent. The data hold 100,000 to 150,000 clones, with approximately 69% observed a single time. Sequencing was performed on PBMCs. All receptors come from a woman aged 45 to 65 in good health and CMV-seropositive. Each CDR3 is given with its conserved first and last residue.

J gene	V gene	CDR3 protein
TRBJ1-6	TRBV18	CASSPGSYSPLHF
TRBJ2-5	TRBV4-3	CASSQGFGQPQETQYF
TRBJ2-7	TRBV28	CASSSFQVWYEQYF
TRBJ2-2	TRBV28	CASIGGTENTGELFF
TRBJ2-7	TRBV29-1	CSVDVQSSYEQYF
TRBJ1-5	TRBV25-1	CASHNQPQHF
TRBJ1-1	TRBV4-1	CASSQDPGTPSTEAFF
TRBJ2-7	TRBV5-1	CASRVSAWTGTRFRHYEQYF
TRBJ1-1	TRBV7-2	CASSLQGWNTEAFF
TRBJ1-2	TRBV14	CASSQLRDRGLYGYTF
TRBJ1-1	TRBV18	CASSPEMRTEAFF
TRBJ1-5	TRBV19	CASSMTRRSNQPQHF
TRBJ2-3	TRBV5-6	CASSLQLAGSSSTDTQYF
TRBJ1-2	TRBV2	CASSVLEGSNYGYTF
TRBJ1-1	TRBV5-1	CASSLAGQGDTEAFF
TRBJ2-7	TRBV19	CASSISSAGGSYEQYF
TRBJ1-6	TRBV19	CASSIWTGSSYNSPLHF
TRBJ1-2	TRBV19	CASSPAGVNGYTF
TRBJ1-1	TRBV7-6	CASSRGAENTEAFF
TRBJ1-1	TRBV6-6	CASSPHNQGRREAFF
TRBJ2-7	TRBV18	CASSPSMGTAYEQYF
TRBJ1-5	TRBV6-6	CASSLTGNQPQHF
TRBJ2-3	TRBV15	CAIKGGFGTDTQYF
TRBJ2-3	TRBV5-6	CASSWGLAGGVDTQYF
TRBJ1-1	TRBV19	CASGDMNTEAFF
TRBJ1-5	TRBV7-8	CASSFSSVFSNQPQHF
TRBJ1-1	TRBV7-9	CASSFEEPTEAFF
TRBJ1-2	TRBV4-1	CASSQDPGQGLSNYGYTF
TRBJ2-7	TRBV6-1	CASRSLTDEQYF
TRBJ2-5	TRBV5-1	CASSSGLAGPRETQYF
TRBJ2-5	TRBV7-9	CASSYRPGSETQYF
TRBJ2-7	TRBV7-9	CASSAGTGLTYEQYF
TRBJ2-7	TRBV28	CASSGQAPYEQYF
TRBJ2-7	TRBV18	CASSPPGQGFNEQYF
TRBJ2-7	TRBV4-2	CASSQDMVSGQGASYEQYF
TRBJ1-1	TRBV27	CASRARVEYGAFF
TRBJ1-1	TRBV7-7	CASSPGISNTEAFF
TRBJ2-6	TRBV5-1	CASGQGTSGANVLTF
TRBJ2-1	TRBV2	CASILWDGGGENNEQFF
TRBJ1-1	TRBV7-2	CASSSQGTLNTEAFF
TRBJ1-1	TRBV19	CASSSDRASTEAFF
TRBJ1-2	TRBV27	CASSFTIAGGNGYTF
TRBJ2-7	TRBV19	CATSGGAGRSYEQYF
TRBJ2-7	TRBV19	CASSMRLAGSSYEQYF
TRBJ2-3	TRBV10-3	CAVGGRRTDTQYF
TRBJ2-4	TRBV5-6	CASSQGLAGLGKNIQYF
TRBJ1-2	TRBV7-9	CASSFGGGSGYTF
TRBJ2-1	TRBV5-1	CASSRYSHNEQFF
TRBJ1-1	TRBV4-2	CASSQEGALNTEAFF
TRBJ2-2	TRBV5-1	CVSSLVSGFTGELFF
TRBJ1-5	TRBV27	CASNPDRAFSNQPQHF
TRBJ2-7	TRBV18	CASSLGQGIGYEQYF
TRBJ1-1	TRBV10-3	CAIRGLTTGGGYTEAFF
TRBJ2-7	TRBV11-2	CASSEDPLGLGGQYF
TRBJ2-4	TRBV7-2	CASSIQGSAKNIQYF